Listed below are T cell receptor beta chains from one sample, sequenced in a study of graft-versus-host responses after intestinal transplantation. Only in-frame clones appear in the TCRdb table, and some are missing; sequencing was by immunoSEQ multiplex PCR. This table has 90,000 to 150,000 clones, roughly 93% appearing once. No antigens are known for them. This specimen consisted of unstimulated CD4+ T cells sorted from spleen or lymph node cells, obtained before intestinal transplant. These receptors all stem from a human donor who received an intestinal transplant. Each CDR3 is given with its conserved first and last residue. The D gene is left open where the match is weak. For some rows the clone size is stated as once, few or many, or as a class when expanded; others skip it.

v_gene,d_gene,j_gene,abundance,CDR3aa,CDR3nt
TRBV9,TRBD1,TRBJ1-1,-,CASSVGMGDREGREAFF,TGTGCCAGCAGCGTAGGAATGGGAGACAGGGAAGGGCGTGAAGCTTTCTTT
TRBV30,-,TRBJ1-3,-,CASNPLSGNTIYF,TGTGCCTCCAACCCACTTTCTGGAAACACCATATATTTT
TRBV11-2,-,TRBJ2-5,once,CASSSLGRQETQYF,TGTGCCAGCAGTTCCCTAGGACGCCAAGAGACCCAGTACTTC
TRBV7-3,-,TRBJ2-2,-,CASSAKRGGELFF,TGTGCCAGCAGCGCGAAGCGTGGCGGGGAGCTGTTTTTT
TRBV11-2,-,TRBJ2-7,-,CASSITDFPHQYF,TGTGCCAGCAGCATAACCGACTTCCCCCATCAGTACTTC
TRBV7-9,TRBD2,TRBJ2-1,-,CASSLAQGSGSVYNEQFF,TGTGCCAGCAGCTTAGCGCAAGGGAGCGGGAGTGTATACAATGAGCAGTTCTTC
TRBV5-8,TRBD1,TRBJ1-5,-,CASSRGQGGNQPQHF,TGTGCCAGCAGCCGGGGACAGGGTGGCAATCAGCCCCAGCATTTT
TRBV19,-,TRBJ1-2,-,CASSSSDKDYGYTF,TGTGCCAGTAGTTCTTCGGACAAGGACTATGGCTACACCTTC
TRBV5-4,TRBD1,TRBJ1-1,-,CASGTERMNTEAFF,TGTGCCAGCGGGACAGAGAGAATGAACACTGAAGCTTTCTTT
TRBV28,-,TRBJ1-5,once,CASSLSSQAQHF,TGTGCCAGCAGTTTAAGTTCCCAAGCCCAGCATTTT
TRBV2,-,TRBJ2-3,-,CASSGGQTSTDTQYF,TGTGCCAGCAGCGGGGGACAGACGAGCACAGATACGCAGTATTTT
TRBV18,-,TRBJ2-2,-,CASRIYTGELFF,TGTGCCAGCCGCATTTACACCGGGGAGCTGTTTTTT
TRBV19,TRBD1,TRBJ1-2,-,CASSQTGQSGYTF,TGTGCCAGTAGTCAGACAGGGCAATCTGGCTACACCTTC
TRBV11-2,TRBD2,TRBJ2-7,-,CASSLGLAGYYEQYF,TGTGCCAGCAGCTTAGGACTAGCGGGGTACTACGAGCAGTACTTC
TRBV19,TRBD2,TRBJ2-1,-,CASLAGPNYNEQFF,TGTGCCAGTTTAGCGGGACCTAACTACAATGAGCAGTTCTTC
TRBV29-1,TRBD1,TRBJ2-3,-,CSVEVGQGADTQYF,TGCAGCGTTGAGGTTGGGCAGGGGGCAGATACGCAGTATTTT
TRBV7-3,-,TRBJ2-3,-,CASSSDRHTDTQYF,TGTGCCAGCAGCTCGGACAGACACACAGATACGCAGTATTTT
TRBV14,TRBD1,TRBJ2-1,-,CASSQGGTVYNEQFF,TGTGCCAGCAGCCAAGGAGGGACAGTATACAATGAGCAGTTCTTC
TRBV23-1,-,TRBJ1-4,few,CASSPRGEELFF,TGCGCCAGCAGTCCCCGCGGGGAAGAACTGTTTTTT
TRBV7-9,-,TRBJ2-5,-,CASSLFGVKETQYF,TGTGCCAGCAGCTTATTCGGAGTAAAGGAGACCCAGTACTTC
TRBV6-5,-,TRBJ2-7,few,CASSYHGSYEQYF,TGTGCCAGCAGTTATCACGGTTCCTACGAGCAGTACTTC
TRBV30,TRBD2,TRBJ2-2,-,CAWRGLASGRVLKTGELFF,TGTGCCTGGAGGGGGCTCGCTAGCGGGAGGGTTCTAAAGACCGGGGAGCTGTTTTTT
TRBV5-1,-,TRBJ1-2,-,CASSLMTGDYGYTF,TGCGCCAGCAGCTTGATGACGGGGGACTATGGCTACACCTTC
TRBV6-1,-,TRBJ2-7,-,CASGRAYEQYF,TGTGCCAGCGGCAGGGCCTACGAGCAGTACTTC
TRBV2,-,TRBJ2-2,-,CASSDPGDTGELFF,TGTGCCAGCAGTGACCCAGGGGACACCGGGGAGCTGTTTTTT
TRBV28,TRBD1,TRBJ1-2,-,CASSFATGGAGGYTF,TGTGCCAGCAGTTTCGCGACAGGGGGGGCGGGTGGCTACACCTTC
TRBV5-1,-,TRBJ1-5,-,CASSLDGGQPQHF,TGCGCCAGCAGCTTGGATGGGGGGCAGCCCCAGCATTTT
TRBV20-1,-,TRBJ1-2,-,CSVSIENYTF,TGCAGTGTCTCTATCGAGAACTACACCTTC
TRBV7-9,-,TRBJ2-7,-,CASSLADPAIYEQYF,TGTGCCAGCAGCTTAGCGGACCCGGCAATCTACGAGCAGTACTTC
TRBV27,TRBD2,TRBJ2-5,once,CASSPRASGRDQETQYF,TGTGCCAGCAGCCCGAGGGCCAGCGGGAGGGACCAAGAGACCCAGTACTTC
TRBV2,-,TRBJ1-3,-,CASSEGFPGNTIYF,TGTGCCAGCAGTGAGGGGTTTCCCGGAAACACCATATATTTT
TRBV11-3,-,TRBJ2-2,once,CASSSPAGGELFF,TGTGCCAGCAGCTCTCCCGCGGGGGGGGAGCTGTTTTTT
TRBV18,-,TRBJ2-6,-,CASSPAVSGANVLTF,TGTGCCAGCTCACCAGCGGTATCTGGGGCCAACGTCCTGACTTTC
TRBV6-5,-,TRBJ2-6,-,CASSYSRLSGANVLTF,TGTGCCAGCAGTTACTCGCGGCTCTCTGGGGCCAACGTCCTGACTTTC
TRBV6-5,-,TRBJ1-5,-,CASSPDGVRNQPQHF,TGTGCCAGCAGTCCCGACGGAGTTCGCAATCAGCCCCAGCATTTT
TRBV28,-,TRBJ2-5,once,CASQGSSEETQYF,TGTGCCAGCCAGGGGAGTAGCGAAGAGACCCAGTACTTC
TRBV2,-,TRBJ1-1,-,CASNKQVNTEAFF,TGTGCCAGCAATAAACAGGTCAACACTGAAGCTTTCTTT
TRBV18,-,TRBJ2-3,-,CASSPRGTDTQYF,TGTGCCAGCTCACCCCGGGGCACAGATACGCAGTATTTT
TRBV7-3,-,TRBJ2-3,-,CASSLQGGDTQYF,TGTGCCAGCAGCTTACAAGGGGGAGATACGCAGTATTTT
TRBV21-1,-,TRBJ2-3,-,CASRTGPSTDTQYF,TGTGCCAGCAGGACAGGACCTAGCACAGATACGCAGTATTTT
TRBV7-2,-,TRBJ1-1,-,CASSPMGHSNTEAFF,TGTGCCAGCAGCCCCATGGGACATTCGAACACTGAAGCTTTCTTT
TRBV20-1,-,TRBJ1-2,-,CSATTNYGYTF,TGCAGTGCTACAACTAACTATGGCTACACCTTC
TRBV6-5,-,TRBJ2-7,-,CASQSTYEQYF,TGTGCCAGCCAGAGTACCTACGAGCAGTACTTC
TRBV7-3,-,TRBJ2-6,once,CASSSTPFSGANVLTF,TGTGCCAGCAGCTCTACTCCCTTCTCTGGGGCCAACGTCCTGACTTTC
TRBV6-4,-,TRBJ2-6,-,CASRPGPFGSGANVLTF,TGTGCCAGCAGGCCGGGACCCTTCGGCTCTGGGGCCAACGTCCTGACTTTC